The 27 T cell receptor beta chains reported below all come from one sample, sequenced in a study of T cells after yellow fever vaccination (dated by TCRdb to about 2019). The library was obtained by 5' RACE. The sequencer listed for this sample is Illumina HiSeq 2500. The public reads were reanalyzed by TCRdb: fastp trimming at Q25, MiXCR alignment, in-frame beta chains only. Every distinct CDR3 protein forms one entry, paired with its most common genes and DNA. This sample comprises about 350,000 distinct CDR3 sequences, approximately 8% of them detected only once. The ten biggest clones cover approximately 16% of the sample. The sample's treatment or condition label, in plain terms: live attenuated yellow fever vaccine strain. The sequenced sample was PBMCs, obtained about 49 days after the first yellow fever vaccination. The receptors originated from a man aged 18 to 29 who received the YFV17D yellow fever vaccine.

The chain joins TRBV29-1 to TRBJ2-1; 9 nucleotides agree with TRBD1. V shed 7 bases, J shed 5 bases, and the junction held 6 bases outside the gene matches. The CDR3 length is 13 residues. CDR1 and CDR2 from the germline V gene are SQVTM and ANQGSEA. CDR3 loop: CSAGTGWNNEQFF. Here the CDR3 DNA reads TGCAGCGCGGGGACAGGGTGGAACAATGAGCAGTTCTTC.

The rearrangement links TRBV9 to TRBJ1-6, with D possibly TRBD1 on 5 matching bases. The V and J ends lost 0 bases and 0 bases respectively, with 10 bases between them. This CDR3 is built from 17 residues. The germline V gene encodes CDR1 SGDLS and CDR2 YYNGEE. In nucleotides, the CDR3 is TGTGCCAGCAGCGTAGGTGGGGGGTACTCCTATAATTCACCCCTCCACTTT. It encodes CASSVGGGYSYNSPLHF.

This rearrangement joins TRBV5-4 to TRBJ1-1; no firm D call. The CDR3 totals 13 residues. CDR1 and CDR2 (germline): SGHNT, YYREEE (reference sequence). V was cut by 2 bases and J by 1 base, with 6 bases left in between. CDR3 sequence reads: CASSLDKNTEAFF. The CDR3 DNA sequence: TGTGCCAGCAGCTTAGACAAGAACACTGAAGCTTTCTTT.

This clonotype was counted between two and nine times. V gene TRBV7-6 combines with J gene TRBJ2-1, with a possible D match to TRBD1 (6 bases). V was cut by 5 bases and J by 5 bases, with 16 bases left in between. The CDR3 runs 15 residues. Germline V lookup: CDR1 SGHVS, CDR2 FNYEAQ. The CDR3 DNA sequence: TGTGCCAGCAGCCTCCTTGGGGGCCGGGACAATGAGCAGTTCTTC. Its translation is CASSLLGGRDNEQFF.

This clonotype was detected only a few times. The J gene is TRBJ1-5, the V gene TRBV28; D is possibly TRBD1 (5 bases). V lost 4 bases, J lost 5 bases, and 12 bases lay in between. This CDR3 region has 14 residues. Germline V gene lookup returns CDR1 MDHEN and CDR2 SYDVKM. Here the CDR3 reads CASSSGLIYQPQHF. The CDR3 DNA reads TGTGCCAGCAGTTCGGGACTGATCTATCAGCCCCAGCATTTT.

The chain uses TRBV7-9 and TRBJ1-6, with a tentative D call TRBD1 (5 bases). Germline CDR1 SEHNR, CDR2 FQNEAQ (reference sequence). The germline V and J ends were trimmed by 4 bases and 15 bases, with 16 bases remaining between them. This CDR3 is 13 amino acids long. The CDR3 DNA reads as TGTGCCAGCAGCTCAAAGGGGAGTTGGGACCTCCACTTT. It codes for CASSSKGSWDLHF.

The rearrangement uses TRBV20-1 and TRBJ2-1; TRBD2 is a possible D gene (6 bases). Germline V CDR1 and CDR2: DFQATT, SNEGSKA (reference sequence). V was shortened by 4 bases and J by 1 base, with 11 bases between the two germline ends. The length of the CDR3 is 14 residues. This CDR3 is CSATRRGSYNEQFF. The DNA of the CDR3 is TGCAGTGCTACTAGGAGGGGATCCTACAATGAGCAGTTCTTC.

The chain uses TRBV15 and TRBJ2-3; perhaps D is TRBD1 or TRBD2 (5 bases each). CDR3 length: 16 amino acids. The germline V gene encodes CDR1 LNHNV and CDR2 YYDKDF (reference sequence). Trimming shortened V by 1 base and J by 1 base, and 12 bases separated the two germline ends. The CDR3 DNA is TGTGCCACCAGCAGAGGCGGAAGGGACCGCACAGATACGCAGTATTTT. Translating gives CATSRGGRDRTDTQYF.

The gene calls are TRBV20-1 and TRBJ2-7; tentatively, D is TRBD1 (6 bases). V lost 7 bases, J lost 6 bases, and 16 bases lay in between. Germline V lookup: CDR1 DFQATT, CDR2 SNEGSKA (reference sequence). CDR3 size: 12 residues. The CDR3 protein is CSVPLLGGEQYF. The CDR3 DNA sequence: TGCAGTGTTCCCCTACTAGGGGGCGAGCAGTACTTC.

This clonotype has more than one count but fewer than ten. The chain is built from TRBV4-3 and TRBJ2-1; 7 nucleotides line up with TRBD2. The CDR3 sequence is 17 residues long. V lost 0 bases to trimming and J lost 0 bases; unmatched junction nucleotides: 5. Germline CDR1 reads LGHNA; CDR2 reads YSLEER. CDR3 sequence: CASSQDPLASSYNEQFF. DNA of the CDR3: TGCGCCAGCAGCCAAGATCCACTAGCGAGCTCCTACAATGAGCAGTTCTTC.

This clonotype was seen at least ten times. CDR3: CASSFLPYEQYF. Written as DNA, the CDR3 is TGTGCCAGCAGCTTCCTCCCCTACGAGCAGTACTTC. This chain links TRBV7-2 with TRBJ2-7; D gene ambiguous. Trimming left V 3 bases short and J 2 bases short, with 5 bases between. The length of the CDR3 is 12 residues. Germline assignment: CDR1 SGHTA and CDR2 FQGNSA.

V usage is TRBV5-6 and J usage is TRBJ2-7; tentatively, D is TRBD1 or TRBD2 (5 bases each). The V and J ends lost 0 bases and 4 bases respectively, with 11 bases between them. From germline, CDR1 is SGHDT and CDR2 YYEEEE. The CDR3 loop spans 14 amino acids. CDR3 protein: CASSLVGRTYEQYV. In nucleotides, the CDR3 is TGTGCCAGCAGCTTGGTGGGACGGACTTACGAGCAGTACGTC.

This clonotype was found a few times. As DNA, the CDR3 is TGTGCCAGCAGTTACCAATATCCGACAGGGACCCCCTACAATGAGCAGTTCTTC. Its protein is CASSYQYPTGTPYNEQFF. This chain uses TRBV6-5 with TRBJ2-1; 7 nucleotides align to TRBD1. CDR3 length: 18 residues. Trimming cost V 2 bases and J 2 bases; bases outside gene matches: 12. Germline lookup yields CDR1 MNHEY and CDR2 SVGAGI.

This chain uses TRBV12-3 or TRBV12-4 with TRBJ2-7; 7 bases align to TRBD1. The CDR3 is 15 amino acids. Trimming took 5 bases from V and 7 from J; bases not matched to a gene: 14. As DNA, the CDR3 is TGTGCCAGCAGTCTTCACCGACAGGGTGGTCTTGAGCAGTACTTC. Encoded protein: CASSLHRQGGLEQYF.

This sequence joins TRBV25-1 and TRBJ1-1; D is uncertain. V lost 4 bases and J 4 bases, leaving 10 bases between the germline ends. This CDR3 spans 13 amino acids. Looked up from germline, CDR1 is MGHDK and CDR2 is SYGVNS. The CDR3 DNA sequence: TGTGCCAGCAGTGCTGTAGGTTCCACTGAAGCTTTCTTT. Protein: CASSAVGSTEAFF.

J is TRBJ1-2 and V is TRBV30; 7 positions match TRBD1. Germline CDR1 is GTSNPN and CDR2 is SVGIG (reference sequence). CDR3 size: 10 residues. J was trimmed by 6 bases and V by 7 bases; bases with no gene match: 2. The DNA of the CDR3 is TGTGCCTACAGGGGTAATGGCTACACCTTC. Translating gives CAYRGNGYTF.

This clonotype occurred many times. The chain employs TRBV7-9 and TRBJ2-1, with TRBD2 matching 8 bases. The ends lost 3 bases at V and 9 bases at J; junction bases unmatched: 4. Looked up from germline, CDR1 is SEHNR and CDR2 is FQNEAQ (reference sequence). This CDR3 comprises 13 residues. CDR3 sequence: CASSFLLAGEQFF. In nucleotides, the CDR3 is TGTGCCAGCAGCTTCTTGCTAGCGGGTGAGCAGTTCTTC.

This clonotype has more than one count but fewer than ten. The CDR3 DNA follows: TGTGCCAGCAGCTTAGCCCCTTACAGGGGGAGAGGGGAAAAACTGTTTTTT. It is translated as CASSLAPYRGRGEKLFF. The rearrangement links TRBV7-2 to TRBJ1-4; TRBD1 matches 8 bases. V was clipped by 0 bases and J by 8 bases; unmatched bases: 11. Germline V gene sequence: CDR1 SGHTA, CDR2 FQGNSA. The CDR3 totals 17 residues.

CDR3 bases: TGTGCCAGCAGCTTAAACGGGGGGTATGGCTACACCTTC. Protein product: CASSLNGGYGYTF. V gene TRBV7-9 combines with J gene TRBJ1-2; D may be TRBD1 (5 bases). The CDR3 has 13 residues. The germline gives CDR1 SEHNR, CDR2 FQNEAQ (reference sequence). V gave up 2 bases and J gave up 5 bases, with 9 bases separating them.

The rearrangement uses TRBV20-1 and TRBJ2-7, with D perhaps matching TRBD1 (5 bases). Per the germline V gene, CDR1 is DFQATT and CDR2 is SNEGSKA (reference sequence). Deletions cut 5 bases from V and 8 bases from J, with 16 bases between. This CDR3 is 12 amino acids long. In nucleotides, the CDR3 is TGCAGTGCTGCCGGTCCAGGGCGCAAGCAGTACGTC. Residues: CSAAGPGRKQYV.

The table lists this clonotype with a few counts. The CDR3 coding sequence is TGTGCCAGCTCACTGGACAGGGATGGAGAAAAACTGTTTTTT. It specifies CASSLDRDGEKLFF. The J gene is TRBJ1-4, the V gene TRBV18; 8 bases align to TRBD1. The CDR3 has 14 residues. Germline CDR1 is KGHSH and CDR2 is LQKENI. The trim removed 4 bases at V and 8 bases at J, leaving 6 bases unmatched.

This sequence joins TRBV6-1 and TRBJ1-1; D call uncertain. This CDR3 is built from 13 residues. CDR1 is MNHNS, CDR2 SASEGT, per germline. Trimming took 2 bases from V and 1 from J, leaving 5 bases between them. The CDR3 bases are TGTGCCAGCAGTGAATCCGGGAACACTGAAGCTTTCTTT. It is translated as CASSESGNTEAFF.

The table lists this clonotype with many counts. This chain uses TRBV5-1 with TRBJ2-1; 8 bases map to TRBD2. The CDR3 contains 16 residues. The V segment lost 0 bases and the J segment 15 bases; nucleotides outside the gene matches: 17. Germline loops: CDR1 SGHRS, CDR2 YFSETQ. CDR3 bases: TGCGCCAGCAGCTTGGGAGATGCGCCGGGGGGGCCGTTCTCGTTCTTC. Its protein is CASSLGDAPGGPFSFF.

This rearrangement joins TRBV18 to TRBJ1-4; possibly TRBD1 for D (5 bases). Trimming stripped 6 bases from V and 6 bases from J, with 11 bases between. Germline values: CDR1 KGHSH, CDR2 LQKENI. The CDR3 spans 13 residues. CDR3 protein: CASSQGPDEKLFF. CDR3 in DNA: TGTGCCAGCTCCCAGGGCCCCGATGAAAAACTGTTTTTT.

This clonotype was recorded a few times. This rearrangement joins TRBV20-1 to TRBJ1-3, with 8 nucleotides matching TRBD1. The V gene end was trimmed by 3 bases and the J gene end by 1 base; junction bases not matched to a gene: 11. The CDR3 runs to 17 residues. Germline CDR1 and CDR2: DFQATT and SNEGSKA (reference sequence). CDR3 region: CSARPRDRIHSGNTIYF. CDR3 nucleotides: TGCAGTGCTAGGCCCCGGGACAGGATTCATTCTGGAAACACCATATATTTT.

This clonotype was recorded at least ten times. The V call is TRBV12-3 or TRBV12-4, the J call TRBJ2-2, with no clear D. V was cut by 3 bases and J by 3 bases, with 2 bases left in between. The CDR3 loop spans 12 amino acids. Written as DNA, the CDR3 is TGTGCCAGCAGTTTCCACACCGGGGAGCTGTTTTTT. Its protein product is CASSFHTGELFF.

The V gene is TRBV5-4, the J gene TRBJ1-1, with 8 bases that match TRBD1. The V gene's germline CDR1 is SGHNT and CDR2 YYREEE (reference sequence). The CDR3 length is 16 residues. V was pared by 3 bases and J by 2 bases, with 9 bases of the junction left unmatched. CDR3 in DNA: TGTGCCAGCAGCTCAGGGGGCGCGAAGCCTAACACTGAAGCTTTCTTT. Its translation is CASSSGGAKPNTEAFF.